This T cell receptor beta chain was profiled in a study of CD4 T cells in relation to SARS-CoV-2 and coronaviruses. Study observations and caveats: No donor gave both pre-pandemic and post-infection samples. Memory recall responses, not primary responses primed in culture, are what the assay detects. This crossreactivity analysis covered spike protein alone, no other viral proteins. Crossreactive clones expanded significantly less to SARS-CoV-2 than monoreactive clones.

Generated by immunoSEQ multiplex PCR, the TCRdb table keeps only in-frame clones and is missing some. The sample holds some 68,000 clones, approximately 93% seen once. Trimming stripped 5 bases from V and 9 bases from J, with 7 bases between. The germline V gene has CDR1 DFQATT and CDR2 SNEGSKA (reference sequence). The CDR3 runs to 9 residues. Before the COVID-19 pandemic, during about 2011-2019, CD4+ T cells were taken from unexposed donors. As for this clone: The antigen is not known.

The chain combines TRBV20-1 with TRBJ1-2; no reliable D call. The sample taken for sequencing was naive CD4+ T cells from PBMCs. Sample subset: naive CD4+ T cells isolated by negative enrichment. This sequence originates from a human donor in good health. CDR3 sequence reads: CSAPPSYTF. The CDR3 nucleotides read TGCAGTGCTCCCCCCAGCTACACCTTC.